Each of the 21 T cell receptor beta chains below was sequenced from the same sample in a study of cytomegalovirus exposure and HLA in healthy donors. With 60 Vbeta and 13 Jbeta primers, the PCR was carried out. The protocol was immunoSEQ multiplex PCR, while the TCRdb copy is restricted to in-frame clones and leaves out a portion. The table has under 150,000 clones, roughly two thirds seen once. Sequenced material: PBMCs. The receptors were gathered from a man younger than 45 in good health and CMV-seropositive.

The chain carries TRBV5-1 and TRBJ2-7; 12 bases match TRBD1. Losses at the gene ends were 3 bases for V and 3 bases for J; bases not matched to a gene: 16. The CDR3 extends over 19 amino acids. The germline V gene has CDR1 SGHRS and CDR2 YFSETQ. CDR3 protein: CASSSGQGAGAEPFYEQYF. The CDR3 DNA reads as TGCGCCAGCAGCTCGGGACAGGGGGCTGGGGCGGAGCCCTTCTACGAGCAGTACTTC.

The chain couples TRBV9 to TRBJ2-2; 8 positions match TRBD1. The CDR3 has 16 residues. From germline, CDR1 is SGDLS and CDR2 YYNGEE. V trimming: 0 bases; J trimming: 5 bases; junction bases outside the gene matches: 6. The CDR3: CASSVDPRGRTGELFF. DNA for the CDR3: TGTGCCAGCAGCGTAGACCCCAGGGGGCGAACCGGGGAGCTGTTTTTT.

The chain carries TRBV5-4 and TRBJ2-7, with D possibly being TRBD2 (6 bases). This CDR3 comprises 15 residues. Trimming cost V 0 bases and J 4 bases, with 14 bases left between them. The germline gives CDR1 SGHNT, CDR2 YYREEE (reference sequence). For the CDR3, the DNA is TGTGCCAGCAGCTTGGACGGGAGTCCTTTTTACGAGCAGTACTTC. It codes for CASSLDGSPFYEQYF.

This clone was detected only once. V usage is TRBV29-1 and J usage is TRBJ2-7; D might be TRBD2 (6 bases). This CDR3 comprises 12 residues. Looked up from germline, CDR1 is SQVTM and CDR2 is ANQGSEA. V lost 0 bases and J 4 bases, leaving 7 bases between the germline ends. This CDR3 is CSVEDSGYEQYF. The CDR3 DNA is TGCAGCGTTGAAGACAGCGGGTACGAGCAGTACTTC.

CDR3 nucleotide sequence: TGCGCCAGCAGCCCCCGGGCGGGGCGGGAGAATGAGCAGTTCTTC. This sequence encodes CASSPRAGRENEQFF. The J gene is TRBJ2-1, the V gene TRBV5-1, with TRBD2 identical over 7 bases. Trimming removed 4 bases from V and 7 bases from J; junction bases left unmatched: 11. Germline assignment: CDR1 SGHRS and CDR2 YFSETQ. This CDR3 has 15 amino acids.

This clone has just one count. This chain's CDR3 is CASSYVGDEQFF. The CDR3 bases are TGTGCCAGCAGTTACGTGGGAGATGAGCAGTTCTTC. This chain uses TRBV6-6 with TRBJ2-1; D possibly corresponds to TRBD2 (5 bases). Germline assignment: CDR1 MNHNY and CDR2 SVGAGI (reference sequence). V lost 2 bases to trimming and J lost 8 bases, with 7 bases between them. CDR3 size: 12 residues.

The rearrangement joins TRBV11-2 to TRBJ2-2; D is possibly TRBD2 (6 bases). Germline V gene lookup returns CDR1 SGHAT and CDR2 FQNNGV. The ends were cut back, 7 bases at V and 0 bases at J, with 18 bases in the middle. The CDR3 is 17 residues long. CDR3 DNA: TGTGCCAGCACCCGGCGATTCGCGGGACCGAACACCGGGGAGCTGTTTTTT. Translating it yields CASTRRFAGPNTGELFF. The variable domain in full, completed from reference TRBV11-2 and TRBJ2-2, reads EAGVAQSPRYKIIEKRQSVAFWCNPISGHATLYWYQQILGQGPKLLIQFQNNGVVDDSQLPKDRFSAERLKGVDSTLKIQPAKLEDSAVYLCASTRRFAGPNTGELFFGEGSRLTVL.

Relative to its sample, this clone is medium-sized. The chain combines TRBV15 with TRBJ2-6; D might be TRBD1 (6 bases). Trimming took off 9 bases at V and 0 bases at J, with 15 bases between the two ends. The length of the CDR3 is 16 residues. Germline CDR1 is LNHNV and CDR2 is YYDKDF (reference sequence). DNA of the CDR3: TGTGCCACTTCGGATAAGGGGGTCTCTGGGGCCAACGTCCTGACTTTC. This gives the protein CATSDKGVSGANVLTF.

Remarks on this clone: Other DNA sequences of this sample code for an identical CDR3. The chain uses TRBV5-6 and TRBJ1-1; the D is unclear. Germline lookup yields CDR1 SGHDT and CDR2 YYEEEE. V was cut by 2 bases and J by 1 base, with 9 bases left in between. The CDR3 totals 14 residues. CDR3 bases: TGTGCCAGCAGCTTAAGAAGGAGGAACACTGAAGCTTTCTTT. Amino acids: CASSLRRRNTEAFF.

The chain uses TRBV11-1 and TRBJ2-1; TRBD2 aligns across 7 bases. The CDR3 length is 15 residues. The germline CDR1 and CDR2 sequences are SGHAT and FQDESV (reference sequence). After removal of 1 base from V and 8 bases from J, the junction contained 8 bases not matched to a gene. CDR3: CASSLGGRAGDEQFF. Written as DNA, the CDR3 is TGTGCCAGCAGCTTAGGGGGGAGGGCCGGGGATGAGCAGTTCTTC.

The CDR3 sequence is CASSLGNQETQYF. CDR3 coding DNA: TGTGCCAGCAGCTTGGGTAATCAAGAGACCCAGTACTTC. The V gene is TRBV5-4, the J gene TRBJ2-5; D unresolved. The CDR3 covers 13 residues. Trimming pared 0 bases from V and 2 bases from J, leaving 5 bases between. From germline, CDR1 is SGHNT and CDR2 YYREEE (reference sequence).

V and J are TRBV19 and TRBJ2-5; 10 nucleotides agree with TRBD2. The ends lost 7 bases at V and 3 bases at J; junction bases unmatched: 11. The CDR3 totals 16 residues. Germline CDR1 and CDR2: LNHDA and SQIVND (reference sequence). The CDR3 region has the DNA TGTGCCAGTACGTCTAGCGGGAGTGGGATGAAAGAGACCCAGTACTTC. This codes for CASTSSGSGMKETQYF.

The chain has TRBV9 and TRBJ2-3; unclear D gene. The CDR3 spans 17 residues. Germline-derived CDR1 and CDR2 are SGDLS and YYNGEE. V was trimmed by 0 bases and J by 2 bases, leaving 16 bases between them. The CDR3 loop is CASSVVGTSEFTDTQYF. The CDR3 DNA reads TGTGCCAGCAGCGTAGTAGGCACGTCGGAGTTCACAGATACGCAGTATTTT.

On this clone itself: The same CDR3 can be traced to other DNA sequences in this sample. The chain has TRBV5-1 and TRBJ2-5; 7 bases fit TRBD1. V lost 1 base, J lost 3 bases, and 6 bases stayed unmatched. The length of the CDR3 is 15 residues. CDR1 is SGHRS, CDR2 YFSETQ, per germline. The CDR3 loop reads CASSLIGTAEETQYF. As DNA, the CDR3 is TGCGCCAGCAGCTTGATCGGGACAGCTGAAGAGACCCAGTACTTC.

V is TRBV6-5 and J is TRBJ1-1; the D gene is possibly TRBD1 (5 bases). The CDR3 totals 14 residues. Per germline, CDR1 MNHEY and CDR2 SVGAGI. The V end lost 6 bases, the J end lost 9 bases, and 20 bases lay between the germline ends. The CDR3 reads CASRRGVGRAKAFF. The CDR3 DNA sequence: TGTGCCAGCAGGCGGGGGGTGGGCCGTGCTAAAGCTTTCTTT.

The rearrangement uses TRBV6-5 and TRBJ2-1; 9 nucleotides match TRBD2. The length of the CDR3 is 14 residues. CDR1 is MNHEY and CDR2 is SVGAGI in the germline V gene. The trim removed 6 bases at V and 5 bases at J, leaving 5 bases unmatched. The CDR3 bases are TGTGCCAGCAGACGACTAGCGGAAAACAATGAGCAGTTCTTC. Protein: CASRRLAENNEQFF.

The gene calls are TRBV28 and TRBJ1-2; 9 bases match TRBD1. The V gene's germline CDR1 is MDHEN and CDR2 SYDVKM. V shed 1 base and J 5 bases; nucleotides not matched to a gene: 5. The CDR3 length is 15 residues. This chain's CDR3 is CASSLLTGGLYGYTF. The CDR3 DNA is TGTGCCAGCAGTTTATTGACAGGGGGTCTATATGGCTACACCTTC.

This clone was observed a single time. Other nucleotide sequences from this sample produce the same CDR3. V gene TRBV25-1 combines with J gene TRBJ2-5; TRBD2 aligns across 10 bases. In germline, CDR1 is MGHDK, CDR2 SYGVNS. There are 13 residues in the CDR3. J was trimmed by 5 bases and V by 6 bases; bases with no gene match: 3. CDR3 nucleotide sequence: TGTGCCAGCAGCAGAGCGGGAGGGGAGACCCAGTACTTC. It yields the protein CASSRAGGETQYF. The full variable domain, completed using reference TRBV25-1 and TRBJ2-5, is EADIYQTPRYLVIGTGKKITLECSQTMGHDKMYWYQQDPGMELHLIHYSYGVNSTEKGDLSSESTVSRIRTEHFPLTLESARPSHTSQYLCASSRAGGETQYFGPGTRLLVL.

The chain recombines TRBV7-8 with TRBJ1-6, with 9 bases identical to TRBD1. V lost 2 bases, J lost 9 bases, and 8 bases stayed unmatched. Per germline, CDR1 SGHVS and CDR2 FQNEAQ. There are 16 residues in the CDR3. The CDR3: CASSLIGQGTTSPLHF. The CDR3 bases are TGTGCCAGCAGCTTAATTGGACAGGGGACTACTTCACCCCTCCACTTT.

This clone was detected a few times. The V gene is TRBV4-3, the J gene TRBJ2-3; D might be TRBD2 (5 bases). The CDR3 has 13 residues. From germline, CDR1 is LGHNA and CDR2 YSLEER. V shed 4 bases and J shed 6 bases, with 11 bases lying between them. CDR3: CASSLGPGDTQYF. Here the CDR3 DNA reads TGCGCCAGCAGCCTGGGCCCGGGGGATACGCAGTATTTT.

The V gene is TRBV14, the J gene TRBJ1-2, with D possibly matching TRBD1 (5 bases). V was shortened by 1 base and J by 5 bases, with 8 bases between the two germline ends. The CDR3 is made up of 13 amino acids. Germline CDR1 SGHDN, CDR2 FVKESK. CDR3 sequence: CASSQGQIYGYTF. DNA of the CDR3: TGTGCCAGCAGCCAAGGACAGATATATGGCTACACCTTC.